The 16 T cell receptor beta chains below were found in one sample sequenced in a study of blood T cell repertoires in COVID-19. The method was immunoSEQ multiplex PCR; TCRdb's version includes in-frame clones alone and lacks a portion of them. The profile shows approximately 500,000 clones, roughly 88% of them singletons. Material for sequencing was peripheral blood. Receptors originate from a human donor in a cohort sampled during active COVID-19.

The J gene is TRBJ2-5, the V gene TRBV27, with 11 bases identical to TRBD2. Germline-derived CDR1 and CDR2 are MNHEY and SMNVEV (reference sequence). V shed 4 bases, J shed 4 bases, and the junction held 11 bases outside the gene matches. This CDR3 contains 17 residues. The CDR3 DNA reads TGTGCCAGCAGTTCCGCTCGACTAGCGGGGACTGGAGAGACCCAGTACTTC. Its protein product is CASSSARLAGTGETQYF.

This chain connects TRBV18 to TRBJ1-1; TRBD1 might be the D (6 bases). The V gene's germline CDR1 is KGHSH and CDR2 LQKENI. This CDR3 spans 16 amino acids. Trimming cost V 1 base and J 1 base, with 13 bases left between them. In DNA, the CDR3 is TGTGCCAGCTCACCACAGGGAGGGGGGAGGAACACTGAAGCTTTCTTT. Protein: CASSPQGGGRNTEAFF.

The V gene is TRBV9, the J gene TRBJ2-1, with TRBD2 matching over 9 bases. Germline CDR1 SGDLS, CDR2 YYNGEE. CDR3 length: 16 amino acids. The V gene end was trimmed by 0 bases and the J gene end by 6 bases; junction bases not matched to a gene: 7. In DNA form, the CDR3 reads TGTGCCAGCAGCGTAGTTGAAGCGGGAGGAGCCAATGAGCAGTTCTTC. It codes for CASSVVEAGGANEQFF.

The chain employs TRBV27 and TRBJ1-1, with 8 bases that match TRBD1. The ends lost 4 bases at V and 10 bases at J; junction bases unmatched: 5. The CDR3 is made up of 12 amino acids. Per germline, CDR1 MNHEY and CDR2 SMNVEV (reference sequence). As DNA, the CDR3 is TGTGCCAGCAGTTCCTACAGGGGGGGAGCTTTCTTT. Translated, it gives CASSSYRGGAFF.

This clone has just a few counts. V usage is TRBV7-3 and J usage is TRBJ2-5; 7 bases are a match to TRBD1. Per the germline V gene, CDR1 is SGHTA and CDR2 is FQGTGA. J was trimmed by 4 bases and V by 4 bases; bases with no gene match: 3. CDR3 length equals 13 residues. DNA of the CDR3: TGTGCCAGCAGCTCGGGACAGCGAGAGACCCAGTACTTC. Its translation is CASSSGQRETQYF. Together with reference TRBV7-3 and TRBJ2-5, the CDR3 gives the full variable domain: GAGVSQTPSNKVTEKGKYVELRCDPISGHTALYWYRQSLGQGPEFLIYFQGTGAADDSGLPNDRFFAVRPEGSVSTLKIQRTERGDSAVYLCASSSGQRETQYFGPGTRLLVL.

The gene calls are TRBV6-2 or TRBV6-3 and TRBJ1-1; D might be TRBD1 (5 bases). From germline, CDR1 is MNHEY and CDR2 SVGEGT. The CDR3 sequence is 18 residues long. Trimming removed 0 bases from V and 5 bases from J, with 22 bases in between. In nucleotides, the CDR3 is TGTGCCAGCAGTTACTCTTTTCAGGGTTTGGGAATGGAGACTGAAGCTTTCTTT. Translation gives CASSYSFQGLGMETEAFF.

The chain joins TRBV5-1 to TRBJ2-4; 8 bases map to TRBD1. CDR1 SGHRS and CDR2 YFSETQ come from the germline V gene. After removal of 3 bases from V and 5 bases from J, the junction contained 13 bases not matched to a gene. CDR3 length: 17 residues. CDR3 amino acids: CASSSIGQGKVENIQYF. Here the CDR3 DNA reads TGCGCCAGCAGCTCGATAGGACAGGGTAAAGTCGAAAACATTCAGTACTTC.

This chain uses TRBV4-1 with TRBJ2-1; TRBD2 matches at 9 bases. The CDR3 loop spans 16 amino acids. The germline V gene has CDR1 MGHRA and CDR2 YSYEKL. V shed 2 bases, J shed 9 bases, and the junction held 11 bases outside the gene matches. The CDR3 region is CASSQPGSSGKIEQFF. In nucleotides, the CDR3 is TGCGCCAGCAGCCAACCTGGCTCTAGCGGGAAGATTGAGCAGTTCTTC.

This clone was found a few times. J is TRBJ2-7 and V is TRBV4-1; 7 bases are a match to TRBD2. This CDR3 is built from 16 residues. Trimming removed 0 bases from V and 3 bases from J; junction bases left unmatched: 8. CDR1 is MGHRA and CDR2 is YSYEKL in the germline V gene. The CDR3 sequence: CASSQDGAAGIYEQYF. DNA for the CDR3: TGCGCCAGCAGCCAAGATGGAGCAGCGGGAATCTACGAGCAGTACTTC.

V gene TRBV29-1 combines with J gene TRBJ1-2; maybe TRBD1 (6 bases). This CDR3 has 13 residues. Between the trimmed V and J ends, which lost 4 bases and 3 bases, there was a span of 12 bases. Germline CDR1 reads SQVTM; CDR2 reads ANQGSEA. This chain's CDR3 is CSVVVGGDYGYTF. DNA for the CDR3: TGCAGCGTTGTGGTAGGGGGGGACTATGGCTACACCTTC.

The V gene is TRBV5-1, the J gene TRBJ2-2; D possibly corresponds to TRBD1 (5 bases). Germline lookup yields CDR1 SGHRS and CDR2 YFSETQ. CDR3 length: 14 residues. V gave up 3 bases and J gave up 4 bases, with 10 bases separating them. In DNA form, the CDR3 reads TGCGCCAGCAGCTCCCGACAGTTCACCGGGGAGCTGTTTTTT. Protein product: CASSSRQFTGELFF.

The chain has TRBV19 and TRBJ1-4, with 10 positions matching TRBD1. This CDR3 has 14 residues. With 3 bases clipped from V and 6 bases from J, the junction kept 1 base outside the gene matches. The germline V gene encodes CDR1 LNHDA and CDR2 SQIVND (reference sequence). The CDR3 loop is CASSMGQGYEKLFF. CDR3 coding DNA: TGTGCCAGTAGTATGGGACAGGGGTATGAAAAACTGTTTTTT.

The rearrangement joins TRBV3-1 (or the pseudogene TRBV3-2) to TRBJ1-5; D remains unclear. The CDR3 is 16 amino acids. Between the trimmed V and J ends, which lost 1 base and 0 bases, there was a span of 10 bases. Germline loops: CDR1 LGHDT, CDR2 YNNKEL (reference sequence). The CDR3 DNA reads TGTGCCAGCAGCCAAGTGGTTACAGTTAGCAATCAGCCCCAGCATTTT. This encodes CASSQVVTVSNQPQHF.

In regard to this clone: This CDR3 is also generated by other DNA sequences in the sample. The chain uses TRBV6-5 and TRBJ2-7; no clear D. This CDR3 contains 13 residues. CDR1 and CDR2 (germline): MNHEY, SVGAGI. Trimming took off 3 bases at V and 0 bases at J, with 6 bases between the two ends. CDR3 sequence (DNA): TGTGCCAGCAGTTATCGCGGCTCCTACGAGCAGTACTTC. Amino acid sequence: CASSYRGSYEQYF.

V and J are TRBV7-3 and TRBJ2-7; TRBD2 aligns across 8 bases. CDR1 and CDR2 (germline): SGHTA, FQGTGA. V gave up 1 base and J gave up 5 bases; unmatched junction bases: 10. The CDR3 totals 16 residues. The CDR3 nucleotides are TGTGCCAGCAGCTTAAACATGGCGGGAGGAGACGACGAGCAGTACTTC. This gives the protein CASSLNMAGGDDEQYF. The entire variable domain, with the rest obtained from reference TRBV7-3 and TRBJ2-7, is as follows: GAGVSQTPSNKVTEKGKYVELRCDPISGHTALYWYRQSLGQGPEFLIYFQGTGAADDSGLPNDRFFAVRPEGSVSTLKIQRTERGDSAVYLCASSLNMAGGDDEQYFGPGTRLTVT.

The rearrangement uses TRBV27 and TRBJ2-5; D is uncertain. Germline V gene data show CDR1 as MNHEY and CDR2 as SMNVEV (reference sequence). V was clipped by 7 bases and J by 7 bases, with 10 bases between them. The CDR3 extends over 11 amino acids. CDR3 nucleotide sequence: TGTGCCAGCAACAACCGAGGGACCCAGTACTTC. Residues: CASNNRGTQYF.